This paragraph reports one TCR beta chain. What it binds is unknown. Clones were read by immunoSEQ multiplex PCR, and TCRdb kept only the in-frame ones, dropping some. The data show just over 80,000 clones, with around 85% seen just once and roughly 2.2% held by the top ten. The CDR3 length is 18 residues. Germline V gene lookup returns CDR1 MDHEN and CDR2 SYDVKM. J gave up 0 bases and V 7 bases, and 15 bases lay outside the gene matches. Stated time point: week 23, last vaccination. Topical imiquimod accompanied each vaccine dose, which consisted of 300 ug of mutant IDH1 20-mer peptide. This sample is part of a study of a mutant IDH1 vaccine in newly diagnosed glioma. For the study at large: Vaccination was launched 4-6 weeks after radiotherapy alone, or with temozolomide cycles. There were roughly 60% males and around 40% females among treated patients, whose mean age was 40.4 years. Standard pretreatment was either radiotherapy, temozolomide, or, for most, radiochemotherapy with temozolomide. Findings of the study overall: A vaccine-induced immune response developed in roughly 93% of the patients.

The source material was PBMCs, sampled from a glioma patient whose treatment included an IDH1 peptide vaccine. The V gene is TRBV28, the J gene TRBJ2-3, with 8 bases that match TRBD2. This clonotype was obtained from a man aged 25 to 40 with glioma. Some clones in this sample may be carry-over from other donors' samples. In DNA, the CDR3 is TGTGCCAGCACCATGGGGACTAGACAAATTACTAGCACAGATACGCAGTATTTT. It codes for CASTMGTRQITSTDTQYF.